A selection of T cell receptor beta chains follows, all from one sample in a study of regulatory T cells in long-lasting Graves disease. One entry per CDR3 protein, called by TCRdb with MiXCR from the multiplex PCR reads. The profile shows about 620,000 distinct CDR3 sequences, around 17% of them singletons. Another study also made use of these data, one on T cells in Graves' hyperthyroidism and ophthalmopathy.

This material consisted of peripheral blood mononuclear cells (PBMCs), taken at new diagnosis, from a patient treated with antithyroid drugs. Every receptor here comes from a woman under 40 with Graves disease. Each CDR3 is given with its conserved first and last residue. Each record gives: V gene, clone size, D gene, J gene, CDR3 length, CDR3 protein, CDR3 DNA. D genes are given only for firm matches. Some rows mark clone size as missing; the rest say once, few, many or name a class of expanded clone.

>TRBV28|-|-|TRBJ2-7|12
CASNSRIYEQYF
TGTGCCAGCAATAGCCGTATCTACGAGCAGTACTTC
>TRBV7-3|few|TRBD2|TRBJ2-2|16
CASSKTIAGGTGELFF
TGTGCCAGCAGTAAGACAATAGCGGGAGGGACCGGGGAGCTGTTTTTT
>TRBV3-1|once|TRBD2|TRBJ2-7|14
CASSEPGLAVVQYF
TGTGCCAGCAGCGAGCCGGGACTAGCGGTCGTGCAGTACTTC
>TRBV5-1|-|-|TRBJ2-7|15
CASSLASGVTTEQYF
TGCGCCAGCAGCTTGGCCTCGGGAGTTACGACCGAGCAGTACTTC
>TRBV29-1|many|-|TRBJ2-3|16
CSADSAAWDGADTQYF
TGCAGCGCAGACAGTGCTGCTTGGGATGGGGCAGATACGCAGTATTTT
>TRBV7-2|many|-|TRBJ1-5|14
CASSLTAANQPQHF
TGTGCCAGCAGCTTAACGGCAGCTAATCAGCCCCAGCATTTT
>TRBV7-3|many|TRBD2|TRBJ2-2|15
CASSRTSANTGELFF
TGTGCCAGCAGCCGGACTAGCGCGAACACCGGGGAGCTGTTTTTT
>TRBV12-3/TRBV12-4|few|-|TRBJ1-3|16
CASSPPVGGFGNTIYF
TGTGCCAGCAGTCCCCCCGTGGGGGGGTTTGGAAACACCATATATTTT
>TRBV3-1|few|TRBD2|TRBJ2-5|17
CASSHSVGTGGQETQYF
TGTGCCAGCAGCCACAGTGTCGGAACGGGAGGTCAAGAGACCCAGTACTTC
>TRBV28|-|TRBD1|TRBJ2-7|15
CASSSSGTGVVEQYF
TGTGCCAGCAGTTCCTCCGGGACAGGGGTGGTCGAGCAGTACTTC
>TRBV19|few|-|TRBJ2-3|13
CASKVGGGDTQYF
TGTGCCAGTAAGGTGGGAGGGGGTGATACGCAGTATTTT
>TRBV6-2/TRBV6-3|-|-|TRBJ1-2|14
CATRIGQLNYGYTF
TGTGCCACCCGAATAGGACAACTTAACTATGGCTACACCTTC
>TRBV28|few|TRBD1|TRBJ1-5|14
CASSVGTGVQPQHF
TGTGCCAGCAGTGTAGGGACAGGGGTGCAGCCCCAGCATTTT
>TRBV19|-|-|TRBJ1-5|16
CASTTTAGNSNQPQHF
TGTGCCAGTACTACCACGGCGGGAAATAGCAATCAGCCCCAGCATTTT
>TRBV11-2|-|TRBD2|TRBJ2-1|20
CASSSLSGSGLWDNYNEQFF
TGTGCCAGCAGCTCCCTTAGCGGGAGTGGGCTATGGGACAATTACAATGAGCAGTTCTTC
>TRBV29-1|few|-|TRBJ1-1|11
CSVEKGAEAFF
TGCAGCGTTGAAAAAGGGGCCGAAGCTTTCTTT
>TRBV28|many|-|TRBJ2-7|15
CASGAPGLSGHEQYF
TGTGCCAGCGGGGCCCCGGGACTTAGCGGCCACGAGCAGTACTTC
>TRBV11-1|many|TRBD2|TRBJ2-1|16
CASSPAVTSGYNEQFF
TGTGCCAGCAGCCCAGCCGTGACTAGCGGTTACAATGAGCAGTTCTTC
>TRBV20-1|-|-|TRBJ1-5|13
CSAHQGSNQPQHF
TGCAGTGCGCATCAGGGTTCTAATCAGCCCCAGCATTTT
>TRBV27|many|-|TRBJ2-7|13
CASSPGDNYEQYF
TGTGCCAGCAGTCCCGGGGACAACTACGAGCAGTACTTC
>TRBV12-5|few|TRBD1|TRBJ1-1|14
CASGSAGGDSEAFF
TGTGCTAGTGGTTCAGCCGGGGGGGACAGCGAAGCTTTCTTT
>TRBV7-9|many|-|TRBJ2-7|14
CASSQVGPYYEQYF
TGTGCCAGCAGCCAAGTGGGACCCTACTACGAGCAGTACTTC
>TRBV13|few|TRBD1|TRBJ1-3|16
CASSSLPGQVGNTIYF
TGTGCCAGCAGCTCCCTCCCGGGACAGGTTGGGAACACCATATATTTT
>TRBV12-3/TRBV12-4|many|-|TRBJ1-2|15
CASRITTGDGYGYTF
TGTGCCAGCAGGATAACCACGGGGGACGGCTATGGCTACACCTTC
>TRBV27|-|-|TRBJ1-5|15
CASSLGTARGQPQHF
TGTGCCAGCAGTTTAGGGACGGCTAGAGGACAGCCCCAGCATTTT